What follows are 14 T cell receptor beta chains derived from one specimen sequenced in a study of PD-1 blockade in classical Hodgkin lymphoma. Profiled with immunoSEQ multiplex PCR; TCRdb holds only in-frame clones, not every one. The profile shows about 40,000 clones, around 87% of them singletons. After autologous stem cell transplantation all patients relapsed, and prior brentuximab vedotin exposure differed between cohorts. The sample here was peripheral blood mononuclear cells (PBMCs), taken at baseline. These receptors were taken from a human donor with classical Hodgkin lymphoma.

The J gene is TRBJ2-5, the V gene TRBV5-4; 9 nucleotides align to TRBD1. The germline V gene has CDR1 SGHNT and CDR2 YYREEE (reference sequence). This CDR3 is built from 15 residues. The trim removed 4 bases at V and 4 bases at J, leaving 8 bases unmatched. CDR3 amino acids: CASSTQTGGRETQYF. CDR3 nucleotide sequence: TGTGCCAGCAGCACCCAGACAGGGGGGCGAGAGACCCAGTACTTC.

This chain uses TRBV12-5 with TRBJ1-6; D possibly corresponds to TRBD1 (6 bases). This CDR3 region has 13 residues. Looked up from germline, CDR1 is LGHNT and CDR2 is FRNRAP. The V and J ends lost 4 bases and 11 bases respectively, with 12 bases between them. The CDR3 reads CASGWGLGAPLHF. The CDR3 DNA follows: TGTGCTAGTGGTTGGGGGCTCGGGGCACCCCTCCACTTT. The variable domain in full, with the rest retrieved from reference TRBV12-5 and TRBJ1-6, is DARVTQTPRHKVTEMGQEVTMRCQPILGHNTVFWYRQTMMQGLELLAYFRNRAPLDDSGMPKDRFSAEMPDATLATLKIQPSEPRDSAVYFCASGWGLGAPLHFGNGTRLTVT.

J is TRBJ2-5 and V is TRBV5-1; 12 nucleotides match TRBD2. The germline gives CDR1 SGHRS, CDR2 YFSETQ. The CDR3 has 17 amino acids. With V trimmed by 4 bases and J by 5 bases, 12 bases remained unmatched. The CDR3 protein is CASSRRTSGGRMETQYF. The DNA for the CDR3 is TGCGCCAGCAGCCGGCGCACTAGCGGGGGGAGAATGGAGACCCAGTACTTC.

J is TRBJ2-7 and V is TRBV19, with 9 bases fitting TRBD2. The germline V gene has CDR1 LNHDA and CDR2 SQIVND (reference sequence). J lost 9 bases, V lost 3 bases, and 9 bases had no gene match. This CDR3 spans 14 amino acids. The CDR3: CASSIGLAGRVQYF. The DNA for the CDR3 is TGTGCCAGTAGTATTGGGCTAGCGGGAAGGGTGCAGTACTTC.

This chain joins TRBV5-1 and TRBJ2-7; D is unresolved. The germline V gene has CDR1 SGHRS and CDR2 YFSETQ. The length of the CDR3 is 15 residues. The V gene lost 1 base and the J gene lost 3 bases, with 14 bases spanning the gap. DNA of the CDR3: TGCGCCAGCAGCTTGAGTGTCAGTCTAGTCTACGAGCAGTACTTC. It encodes CASSLSVSLVYEQYF.

V and J are TRBV5-5 and TRBJ2-7; D is unclear. Germline CDR1 SGHKS, CDR2 YYEKEE (reference sequence). This CDR3 spans 11 amino acids. Trimming removed 1 base at V and 4 bases at J, with 3 bases between. DNA of the CDR3: TGTGCCAGCAGCTTGTGGTACGAGCAGTACTTC. It specifies CASSLWYEQYF. Looking up the rest from reference TRBV5-5 and TRBJ2-7 gives the full variable domain: DAGVTQSPTHLIKTRGQQVTLRCSPISGHKSVSWYQQVLGQGPQFIFQYYEKEERGRGNFPDRFSARQFPNYSSELNVNALLLGDSALYLCASSLWYEQYFGPGTRLTVT.

J is TRBJ2-4 and V is TRBV7-9; D may match TRBD1 or TRBD2 (6 bases each). Trimming left V 3 bases short and J 5 bases short, with 14 bases between. Germline CDR1 reads SEHNR; CDR2 reads FQNEAQ (reference sequence). The CDR3 is made up of 15 amino acids. CDR3 sequence reads: CASSLRGAGQNIQYF. The CDR3 DNA follows: TGTGCCAGCAGCTTGAGGGGGGCGGGACAAAACATTCAGTACTTC.

This chain uses TRBV5-1 with TRBJ2-4; 15 bases agree with TRBD2. With 4 bases clipped from V and 6 bases from J, the junction kept 8 bases outside the gene matches. The CDR3 is 17 residues long. From germline, CDR1 is SGHRS and CDR2 YFSETQ. This CDR3 is CASSPGLAGGPPNIQYF. DNA for the CDR3: TGCGCCAGCAGCCCCGGACTAGCGGGGGGGCCCCCAAACATTCAGTACTTC.

The V and J genes are TRBV10-3 and TRBJ1-2; TRBD1 aligns across 7 bases. The CDR3 has 14 amino acids. Germline loops: CDR1 ENHRY, CDR2 SYGVKD. V dropped 5 bases and J dropped 5; count of bases not matched to a gene: 8. The CDR3 sequence: CAISPRAGGYGYTF. The DNA of the CDR3 is TGTGCCATCAGTCCACGGGCAGGGGGGTATGGCTACACCTTC.

The CDR3 protein is CASSLGQYNEQFF. The CDR3 nucleotides are TGTGCCAGCAGCTTGGGGCAGTACAATGAGCAGTTCTTC. The chain recombines TRBV5-6 with TRBJ2-1; D gene uncertain. Germline V gene data show CDR1 as SGHDT and CDR2 as YYEEEE. Trimming took 0 bases from V and 4 from J, leaving 5 bases between them. The CDR3 length is 13 residues.

The V call is TRBV10-1, the J call TRBJ2-5; 7 positions agree with TRBD1. The J segment lost 4 bases and the V segment lost 6 bases, leaving 2 bases of the junction unmatched. CDR3 length: 12 residues. Per the germline V gene, CDR1 is WNHNN and CDR2 is SYGVQD (reference sequence). CDR3 in amino acids: CASSYRGETQYF. The DNA of the CDR3 is TGCGCCAGCAGCTACAGGGGAGAGACCCAGTACTTC.

The rearrangement uses TRBV2 and TRBJ2-4; 14 bases align to TRBD2. Germline V gene data show CDR1 as SNHLY and CDR2 as FYNNEI. Germline trimming cut 5 bases from V and 1 base from J; bases unmatched to any gene: 10. The CDR3 spans 19 residues. CDR3 in amino acids: CASSLIGTSGRGAKNIQYF. In nucleotides, the CDR3 is TGTGCCAGCAGTCTCATCGGGACTAGCGGGAGAGGGGCCAAAAACATTCAGTACTTC. Filled out from reference TRBV2 and TRBJ2-4, the complete variable domain reads EPEVTQTPSHQVTQMGQEVILRCVPISNHLYFYWYRQILGQKVEFLVSFYNNEISEKSEIFDDQFSVERPDGSNFTLKIRSTKLEDSAMYFCASSLIGTSGRGAKNIQYFGAGTRLSVL.

The chain has TRBV7-9 and TRBJ2-3; D perhaps matches TRBD2 (7 bases). Germline CDR1 reads SEHNR; CDR2 reads FQNEAQ (reference sequence). The V and J ends lost 7 bases and 9 bases respectively, with 29 bases between them. CDR3 length: 17 amino acids. The CDR3 loop reads CASTYIAGRGRTGTQYF. DNA for the CDR3: TGTGCCAGCACATACATAGCAGGGCGGGGGCGAACAGGGACGCAGTATTTT.

The rearrangement uses TRBV6-6 and TRBJ2-1; the D gene could be TRBD1 or TRBD2 (5 bases each). This CDR3 has 16 residues. Germline V gives CDR1 MNHNY, CDR2 SVGAGI (reference sequence). V was pared by 2 bases and J by 5 bases, with 16 bases between. The CDR3 reads CASSYAGTGPHNEQFF. CDR3 DNA sequence: TGTGCCAGCAGTTACGCTGGGACCGGGCCCCACAATGAGCAGTTCTTC.